The clone carrying this TCR beta chain was seen ten or more times. What it binds is not known. CDR1 is SGHTA, CDR2 FQGNSA, per germline. The CDR3 extends over 11 amino acids. V shed 3 bases and J shed 8 bases, with 7 bases lying between them. Assay used: immunoSEQ multiplex PCR; TCRdb lists only in-frame clones, some missing. The data contain approximately 100,000 clones, more than 75% of them singletons. The sample belongs to a study of T cell responses to AZD1222 COVID-19 vaccine. Whole-study findings and limits: The donor group comprised mostly white British people and more females; the analysis possibly underestimated clonal diversity. A reported finding is that nearly half of spike-specific TCRs target unmutated variant regions. It was only after the peak T cell response that any repertoires were sampled.

Sequenced material: peripheral blood, taken on day 0 of AZD1222 vaccination. The receptor comes from an adult in good health. The chain recombines TRBV7-2 with TRBJ1-2; D is uncertain. The CDR3 spells CASSFDRGYTF. CDR3 bases: TGTGCCAGCAGCTTTGATAGGGGCTACACCTTC.